A selection of T cell receptor beta chains follows, all from one sample in a study of blood T cell repertoires in COVID-19. Here immunoSEQ multiplex PCR was the method, and the copy in TCRdb shows in-frame clones only, minus some. The top ten clones hold about 5% of a sample with some 210,000 clones, 89% of them seen once. Sequenced sample: peripheral blood. These receptors came from a middle-aged woman with acute or convalescent COVID-19. Each CDR3 is given with its conserved first and last residue. The D gene is left open where the match is weak. Rows give clone size only sometimes, using once, few, many, or a class for an expanded clone.

abundance: -; j_gene: TRBJ1-3; v_gene: TRBV5-4; d_gene: TRBD1; CDR3aa: CASSFMDRAGARNTIYF; CDR3nt: TGTGCCAGCAGCTTTATGGACAGGGCCGGTGCAAGAAACACCATATATTTT
abundance: few; j_gene: TRBJ1-5; v_gene: TRBV28; d_gene: -; CDR3aa: CASRTPQGGQPQHF; CDR3nt: TGTGCCAGCAGAACTCCTCAGGGTGGCCAGCCCCAGCATTTT
abundance: -; j_gene: TRBJ1-1; v_gene: TRBV28; d_gene: -; CDR3aa: CASSLFSWPGQHEAFF; CDR3nt: TGTGCCAGCAGTTTATTCAGCTGGCCGGGACAACATGAAGCTTTCTTT
abundance: -; j_gene: TRBJ2-1; v_gene: TRBV3-1/TRBV3-2; d_gene: TRBD1; CDR3aa: CASSQAYRDSNEQFF; CDR3nt: TGTGCCAGCAGCCAAGCTTACCGGGACAGCAATGAGCAGTTCTTC
abundance: -; j_gene: TRBJ1-5; v_gene: TRBV12-5; d_gene: -; CDR3aa: CASGLAGIDNQPQHF; CDR3nt: TGTGCTAGTGGTTTGGCGGGGATAGATAATCAGCCCCAGCATTTT
abundance: -; j_gene: TRBJ1-1; v_gene: TRBV12-5; d_gene: -; CDR3aa: CASGLSYTGTEAFF; CDR3nt: TGTGCTAGTGGTTTATCCTATACGGGCACTGAAGCTTTCTTT
abundance: -; j_gene: TRBJ1-3; v_gene: TRBV5-6; d_gene: -; CDR3aa: CASSLGQTGTIYF; CDR3nt: TGTGCCAGCAGCTTGGGGCAGACAGGCACCATATATTTT
abundance: -; j_gene: TRBJ2-3; v_gene: TRBV18; d_gene: TRBD2; CDR3aa: CASSPGLAGVSRADTQYF; CDR3nt: TGTGCCAGCTCACCGGGACTAGCGGGCGTGTCCCGCGCAGATACGCAGTATTTT
abundance: -; j_gene: TRBJ2-3; v_gene: TRBV11-2; d_gene: -; CDR3aa: CASSPTLDTQYF; CDR3nt: TGTGCCAGCAGTCCCACTCTAGATACGCAGTATTTT
abundance: -; j_gene: TRBJ2-3; v_gene: TRBV12-5; d_gene: TRBD2; CDR3aa: CASGFGLAGGTDTQYF; CDR3nt: TGTGCTAGTGGTTTCGGACTAGCGGGGGGCACAGATACGCAGTATTTT
abundance: -; j_gene: TRBJ1-4; v_gene: TRBV6-5; d_gene: -; CDR3aa: CASRKTATNEKLFF; CDR3nt: TGTGCCAGCAGAAAGACAGCAACTAATGAAAAACTGTTTTTT
abundance: -; j_gene: TRBJ1-5; v_gene: TRBV19; d_gene: -; CDR3aa: CASSMRRVSNQPQHF; CDR3nt: TGTGCCAGTAGTATGAGGCGGGTTAGCAATCAGCCCCAGCATTTT
abundance: -; j_gene: TRBJ2-2; v_gene: TRBV5-1; d_gene: -; CDR3aa: CASSFDTPGELFF; CDR3nt: TGCGCCAGCAGCTTCGACACCCCCGGGGAGCTGTTTTTT
abundance: once; j_gene: TRBJ1-1; v_gene: TRBV30; d_gene: -; CDR3aa: CAWSTGMNTEAFF; CDR3nt: TGTGCCTGGAGTACAGGAATGAACACTGAAGCTTTCTTT
abundance: few; j_gene: TRBJ2-3; v_gene: TRBV6-1; d_gene: -; CDR3aa: CASSELVLRSDTQYF; CDR3nt: TGTGCCAGCAGTGAATTGGTACTACGCTCCGATACGCAGTATTTT
abundance: -; j_gene: TRBJ2-3; v_gene: TRBV7-8; d_gene: -; CDR3aa: CASSPASADTQYF; CDR3nt: TGTGCCAGCAGCCCCGCCTCGGCAGATACGCAGTATTTT
abundance: -; j_gene: TRBJ2-1; v_gene: TRBV27; d_gene: TRBD1; CDR3aa: CASSLGTEPKNEQFF; CDR3nt: TGTGCCAGCAGTTTAGGGACAGAACCTAAAAATGAGCAGTTCTTC
abundance: -; j_gene: TRBJ1-2; v_gene: TRBV19; d_gene: TRBD1; CDR3aa: CASSVQTGTDYGYTF; CDR3nt: TGTGCCAGTAGTGTACAAACCGGGACAGACTATGGCTACACCTTC
abundance: many; j_gene: TRBJ2-3; v_gene: TRBV30; d_gene: -; CDR3aa: CAWSRGERGLTDTQYF; CDR3nt: TGTGCCTGGAGCAGGGGGGAAAGGGGGCTGACAGATACGCAGTATTTT
abundance: -; j_gene: TRBJ2-2; v_gene: TRBV5-1; d_gene: TRBD2; CDR3aa: CASLSPASGSNTGELFF; CDR3nt: TGCGCCAGCTTGAGTCCGGCTAGCGGGTCGAACACCGGGGAGCTGTTTTTT
abundance: -; j_gene: TRBJ1-5; v_gene: TRBV27; d_gene: -; CDR3aa: CASSLGGVQPQHF; CDR3nt: TGTGCCAGCAGTTTAGGGGGGGTTCAGCCCCAGCATTTT
abundance: -; j_gene: TRBJ1-5; v_gene: TRBV24-1; d_gene: -; CDR3aa: CATNLDSHYGSNQPQHF; CDR3nt: TGTGCCACCAACCTGGACAGCCATTACGGCAGCAATCAGCCCCAGCATTTT
abundance: -; j_gene: TRBJ2-2; v_gene: TRBV7-6; d_gene: TRBD1; CDR3aa: CASSEQGTGELFF; CDR3nt: TGTGCCAGCAGCGAACAGGGGACCGGGGAGCTGTTTTTT
abundance: -; j_gene: TRBJ1-1; v_gene: TRBV18; d_gene: -; CDR3aa: CASSRGTPNTEAFF; CDR3nt: TGTGCCAGCTCACGAGGGACACCGAACACTGAAGCTTTCTTT
abundance: once; j_gene: TRBJ1-2; v_gene: TRBV7-2; d_gene: TRBD1; CDR3aa: CASSPRQGGGLGGYTF; CDR3nt: TGTGCCAGCAGCCCGAGACAGGGAGGGGGACTAGGTGGCTACACCTTC
abundance: -; j_gene: TRBJ1-1; v_gene: TRBV10-3; d_gene: TRBD1; CDR3aa: CAIRQTQGLTEAFF; CDR3nt: TGTGCCATCAGGCAAACACAGGGGCTAACTGAAGCTTTCTTT
abundance: -; j_gene: TRBJ2-2; v_gene: TRBV10-3; d_gene: -; CDR3aa: CAIRQASNTGELFF; CDR3nt: TGTGCCATCAGGCAGGCCTCGAACACCGGGGAGCTGTTTTTT
abundance: once; j_gene: TRBJ2-3; v_gene: TRBV21-1; d_gene: -; CDR3aa: CASSNRQGGGTQYF; CDR3nt: TGTGCCAGCAGCAATAGACAGGGGGGCGGTACGCAGTATTTT
abundance: -; j_gene: TRBJ1-6; v_gene: TRBV7-8; d_gene: -; CDR3aa: CASSQGDSPLHF; CDR3nt: TGTGCCAGCAGCCAAGGGGATTCACCCCTCCACTTT
abundance: once; j_gene: TRBJ1-6; v_gene: TRBV10-3; d_gene: -; CDR3aa: CAISERGSNYNSPLHF; CDR3nt: TGTGCCATCAGTGAAAGAGGCAGCAACTATAATTCACCCCTCCACTTT